This entry describes one T cell receptor beta chain. What it binds is unknown. In germline, CDR1 is KGHSH, CDR2 LQKENI. The CDR3 sequence is 16 residues long. The J segment lost 0 bases and the V segment lost 5 bases, leaving 5 bases of the junction unmatched. The method was immunoSEQ multiplex PCR; TCRdb's version includes in-frame clones alone and lacks a portion of them. The repertoire includes tens of thousands of clones, about 80% of them detected once, and about an eighth sits in the top ten. Stated time point: week 23, last vaccination. What each vaccine dose contained was 300 ug of mutant IDH1 20-mer peptide, accompanied by topical imiquimod. The entry originates in a study of a mutant IDH1 vaccine in newly diagnosed glioma. Study-wide context: First vaccine doses came 4-6 weeks after radiotherapy alone, or with temozolomide cycles. Treated individuals were roughly 62% male and roughly 40% female, averaging about 42 years of age. Notes on the study in general: Researchers report vaccine-induced immune responses in 93.3% of patients.

Source: PBMCs, taken from a glioma patient whose treatment included an IDH1 peptide vaccine. This sequence joins TRBV18 and TRBJ2-3; 10 bases map to TRBD2. The TCR was taken from a man aged 18 to 29 with glioma. CDR3 nucleotide sequence: TGTGCCAGCTCAGAAGGAGCGGGAGGGAGCACAGATACGCAGTATTTT. Translation gives CASSEGAGGSTDTQYF.